Sequencing of this TCR beta chain was carried out in a study of T cells in Graves' hyperthyroidism and ophthalmopathy. J gave up 6 bases and V 6 bases, and 5 bases lay outside the gene matches. Germline lookup yields CDR1 SGHVS and CDR2 FNYEAQ. CDR3 length equals 13 residues. Amplification of TCR beta CDR3 regions used RNA as the template. A first-round RT-PCR of the TCR CDR3 used the HTBI primer set. TCRdb reprocessed the multiplex PCR reads with MiXCR, giving one entry per CDR3 protein. Of around 600,000 distinct CDR3 sequences listed, roughly 15% are singletons. The chain is built from TRBV7-6 and TRBJ1-3, with TRBD1 matching 7 bases. Sequencing was done on a sample of blood. The TCR comes from a woman aged 50 to 60 with Graves' ophthalmopathy. The CDR3 protein is CASRHRGENTIYF. The CDR3, as DNA: TGTGCCAGCAGGCACAGGGGCGAAAACACCATATATTTT.